This entry concerns a single TCR beta chain. There is no known antigen for this receptor. Nothing much larger sits one base from this clone, and base qualities are not available. All of the isolated RNA was reverse transcribed with the High Capacity cDNA Reverse Transcription Kit, so expressed TCRB transcripts were sequenced. Deep immunoSEQ sequencing was performed on naive, central memory and regulatory T cell samples, with an average of about 4 million total reads per sample. After sorted cells were lysed in RLT buffer, RNA was extracted with DNase-treated RNeasy Micro or Mini kits, with the choice depending on cell number. Each cell subset was processed separately to prevent cross-contamination, with patient and healthy donor samples processed together. Using the immunoSEQ multiplex PCR, TCRB sequences were amplified from cDNA into 87-bp fragments spanning the CDR3 region. Sequencing of the amplicons was done on the Illumina HiSeq platform. The paper's processing steps were these. Synthetic template baselines were used to correct PCR bias computationally, reads within Hamming distance 2 were collapsed, and singletons that could not be merged were discarded. Reads were aligned against IMGT so that V, D and J genes, CDR3 length and insertions or deletions at six rearrangement sites could be assigned. Clonotype counts were normalized to sorted cell number within each subset before computing true diversity and Gini coefficients with the tcR R package. The overlap coefficient, calculated on TCRB nucleotide sequences, was used to quantify repertoire sharing. In its TCRdb copy, this immuneACCESS table keeps in-frame sequences only and misses some clones. Where compared with another copy, unresolved V genes explain less than half of these, and the others have no known cause. Clone size and V and J calls were adopted from that table, with D and trimming inferred from the DNA. In this sample the table shows about 190,000 clones, around 8% of which occur a single time. Of the sample, 0.94% falls within the top ten clones.

The data originate from a study of beta chain features in type 1 diabetes (dated 2018 in TCRdb). Concerning the study at large: No differences in mean age, gender distribution, total cell number or subset yield were found between patients and healthy donors. A total of roughly 98,000,000 sorted cells were examined across all samples, and RNA yield correlated strongly with the number of cells per subset. Naive and central memory subsets were obtained from all 30 or so donors, but regulatory and stem cell-like memory subsets were isolated from only 8 patients and roughly eight healthy donors. The study compared the TCRB repertoires of sorted circulating CD4+ T cell subsets in recently diagnosed type 1 diabetes patients with those in matched healthy donors. The full study reports these points: In all four CD4+ subsets, TCRB CDR3 length was moderately but significantly shorter in type 1 diabetes patients. Patients with type 1 diabetes made fewer insertions and deleted more nucleotides at VDJ recombination sites, implying thymic rearrangement abnormalities. Sequencing cDNA rather than genomic DNA could over-represent highly expressing activated cells, although activation and CD3 levels did not differ between groups. Naive, central memory and regulatory TCRB repertoires appeared to be more alike among patients than among healthy donors. Shorter templates might have been favored by PCR, but patient and control samples were amplified and corrected together, so both groups would have been affected equally by any skew. Only small numbers of individuals were included in the HLA sub-analyses, which left unresolved whether HLA type had any influence on TCRB rearrangement.

Each donor gave one peripheral blood draw, averaging around 0.11 L, which was collected into heparinised tubes. Using a panel that included CD45RO, CCR7, CD25, CD127, CD95 and CD27, naive, central memory, regulatory and stem cell-like memory CD4+ T cells were sorted on a BD FACSAria II. Purity was above 95% for every sorted population. PBMCs were separated immediately by Lymphoprep density gradient centrifugation and were stained directly, without being cultured. So that batch effects would be minimized, each experiment stained and sorted samples in pairs, pairing one healthy donor with one patient. Unmatched junction bases come to 6, with V trimmed by 5 bases and J by 3 bases. Its CDR3 holds 15 amino acids, cysteine through phenylalanine. The entry retains the CDR3 DNA only, 45 bases that are in frame from base 1. CDR1 SGHTA and CDR2 FQGNSA are derived from the germline V gene.

Material: central memory CD4+ T cells from blood. The chain is assembled from TRBV7-2 and TRBJ2-1, with 8 junctional bases fitting TRBD2. The TCR sequence derives from a middle-aged woman with type 1 diabetes. The nucleotides are TGTGCCAGCAGCCCGGGAGGGGGGGGCTACAATGAGCAGTTCTTC. This yields the protein CASSPGGGGYNEQFF.